The 31 T cell receptor beta chains below were found in one sample sequenced in a study of OX40 agonist ivuxolimab in advanced cancers. Assay used: immunoSEQ multiplex PCR; TCRdb lists only in-frame clones, some missing. The sample yields approximately 88,000 clones, about 88% seen once. The sequencing here drew on CD4+ or CD8+ T cells sorted from blood, taken in a trial of the OX40 agonist ivuxolimab. The source of these receptors is an adult with an advanced solid tumor such as melanoma, head and neck, liver or kidney cancer.

The chain's CDR3 is CASSPGRTGRNNEQFF. For the CDR3, the DNA is TGTGCCAGCTCACCGGGTCGGACGGGACGAAACAATGAGCAGTTCTTC. This chain joins TRBV18 and TRBJ2-1; D could derive from TRBD1 or TRBD2 (5 bases each). From germline, CDR1 is KGHSH and CDR2 LQKENI. This CDR3 spans 16 amino acids. V lost 3 bases and J 5 bases, leaving 17 bases between the germline ends.

This clone was found once. The chain couples TRBV7-2 to TRBJ1-1; D remains ambiguous. The germline CDR1 and CDR2 sequences are SGHTA and FQGNSA. The V and J ends lost 4 bases and 4 bases respectively, with 13 bases between them. The CDR3 consists of 14 residues. CDR3 amino acids: CASSSARVSTEAFF. The CDR3 DNA is TGTGCCAGCAGCTCCGCGAGGGTTAGCACTGAAGCTTTCTTT.

This clone was seen only once. V and J are TRBV30 and TRBJ1-5; 7 nucleotides match TRBD1. V was pared by 3 bases and J by 1 base, with 3 bases of the junction left unmatched. Germline CDR1 is GTSNPN and CDR2 is SVGIG (reference sequence). The CDR3 has 14 residues. The CDR3 nucleotides are TGTGCCTGGAGCTGGGGACAGAGCAATCAGCCCCAGCATTTT. It specifies CAWSWGQSNQPQHF.

The chain combines TRBV7-3 with TRBJ2-3, with 11 bases fitting TRBD1. This CDR3 comprises 16 residues. CDR1 is SGHTA, CDR2 FQGTGA, per germline. V was clipped by 2 bases and J by 5 bases; unmatched bases: 6. For the CDR3, the DNA is TGTGCCAGCAGCTTAGGGACAGGGGGGCTCGGAGATACGCAGTATTTT. It specifies CASSLGTGGLGDTQYF.

The chain recombines TRBV19 with TRBJ1-2; 9 bases match TRBD1. The CDR3 is made up of 15 amino acids. The V and J ends lost 5 bases and 6 bases, in that order; junction bases with no gene match: 10. Germline assignment: CDR1 LNHDA and CDR2 SQIVND (reference sequence). Here the CDR3 reads CASSPKTGGENGYTF. In DNA form, the CDR3 reads TGTGCCAGTAGTCCTAAGACAGGGGGGGAAAATGGCTACACCTTC.

The CDR3 region is CASSGNRVQTEAFF. CDR3 sequence (DNA): TGCGCCAGCAGTGGGAACAGGGTCCAGACTGAAGCTTTCTTT. The V and J genes are TRBV10-2 and TRBJ1-1; possible D gene TRBD1, 6 bases. V lost 4 bases to trimming and J lost 5 bases, with 14 bases between them. This CDR3 is built from 14 residues. CDR1 is WSHSY and CDR2 is SAAADI in the germline V gene.

The chain uses TRBV5-6 and TRBJ1-2; 8 bases are shared with TRBD1. The V gene's germline CDR1 is SGHDT and CDR2 YYEEEE. V dropped 1 base and J dropped 4; count of bases not matched to a gene: 6. The CDR3 runs to 15 residues. CDR3 sequence: CASSLWDRSFYGYTF. The CDR3 coding sequence is TGTGCCAGCAGCTTGTGGGACAGGAGCTTCTATGGCTACACCTTC.

The V gene is TRBV5-1, the J gene TRBJ1-3; D perhaps matches TRBD1 (5 bases). Germline CDR1 is SGHRS and CDR2 is YFSETQ. There are 16 residues in the CDR3. V lost 1 base and J 0 bases, leaving 11 bases between the germline ends. Here the CDR3 reads CASSLNAGGSGNTIYF. DNA for the CDR3: TGCGCCAGCAGCTTGAATGCTGGGGGCTCTGGAAACACCATATATTTT.

The chain recombines TRBV30 with TRBJ2-1; 14 positions agree with TRBD2. The germline V gene encodes CDR1 GTSNPN and CDR2 SVGIG (reference sequence). Trimming cost V 5 bases and J 15 bases; bases outside gene matches: 0. The CDR3 runs 10 residues. Here the CDR3 DNA reads TGTGCCTGGGGGACTAGCGGGGGGTTCTTC. As protein: CAWGTSGGFF. The full variable domain, with the rest looked up from reference TRBV30 and TRBJ2-1, is SQTIHQWPATLVQPVGSPLSLECTVEGTSNPNLYWYRQAAGRGLQLLFYSVGIGQISSEVPQNLSASRPQDRQFILSSKKLLLSDSGFYLCAWGTSGGFFGPGTRLTVL.

The chain recombines TRBV7-8 with TRBJ2-5; 7 bases line up with TRBD2. The V gene's germline CDR1 is SGHVS and CDR2 FQNEAQ. The junction had 0 bases not matched to a gene; V was cut back by 3 bases and J by 5 bases. The CDR3 length is 12 residues. DNA for the CDR3: TGTGCCAGCAGCTTCGGGGGGGAGACCCAGTACTTC. Translating it yields CASSFGGETQYF. Complete variable domain (other parts from reference TRBV7-8 and TRBJ2-5): GAGVSQSPRYKVAKRGQDVALRCDPISGHVSLFWYQQALGQGPEFLTYFQNEAQLDKSGLPSDRFFAERPEGSVSTLKIQRTQQEDSAVYLCASSFGGETQYFGPGTRLLVL.

V and J are TRBV5-1 and TRBJ1-6; possible D gene TRBD1, 6 bases. Trimming took off 3 bases at V and 10 bases at J, with 14 bases between the two ends. This CDR3 is 14 amino acids long. Germline V gives CDR1 SGHRS, CDR2 YFSETQ. The CDR3 nucleotides read TGCGCCAGCAGCTCCGGGACATCTAAATCACCCCTCCACTTT. Its protein product is CASSSGTSKSPLHF.

V is TRBV29-1 and J is TRBJ1-2; 9 bases match TRBD1. Per germline, CDR1 SQVTM and CDR2 ANQGSEA. Unmatched junction bases numbered 15, after V lost 6 bases and J lost 10 bases. The CDR3 length is 14 residues. CDR3 protein: CSVATGGVGGAYTF. The CDR3 DNA sequence: TGCAGCGTGGCTACAGGGGGCGTTGGGGGGGCCTACACCTTC. The full variable domain, completed using reference TRBV29-1 and TRBJ1-2, is SAVISQKPSRDICQRGTSLTIQCQVDSQVTMMFWYRQQPGQSLTLIATANQGSEATYESGFVIDKFPISRPNLTFSTLTVSNMSPEDSSIYLCSVATGGVGGAYTFGSGTRLTVV.

The V and J genes are TRBV23-1 and TRBJ2-7, with D perhaps matching TRBD1 (6 bases). TRBV23-1 is classed as an ORF, of uncertain function. V lost 3 bases and J lost 1, with 13 bases in between. This CDR3 is built from 15 residues. CDR3 DNA: TGCGCCAGCAGTCAGGCACAGGGTCCTTCCTACGAGCAGTACTTC. Its translation: CASSQAQGPSYEQYF.

Of note for this clone: One junction end does not reproduce the germline sequence, and a read error may be involved. This chain connects TRBV30 to TRBJ2-7, with 12 bases that match TRBD1. Germline CDR1 GTSNPN, CDR2 SVGIG (reference sequence). The CDR3 covers 14 residues. The CDR3 DNA reads TGTGCCTGGAGCGTTACTCGGGACAGGGGGCTAAGGGACTTC. Translation gives CAWSVTRDRGLRDF.

The J gene is TRBJ1-5, the V gene TRBV7-9; D gene unclear. The CDR3 length is 11 residues. Trimming removed 7 bases from V and 8 bases from J, with 9 bases in between. Per the germline V gene, CDR1 is SEHNR and CDR2 is FQNEAQ (reference sequence). The CDR3 loop reads CASTLVEPQHF. Here the CDR3 DNA reads TGTGCCAGCACCCTAGTGGAGCCCCAGCATTTT.

In this sample, this clone turned up a few times. The V and J genes are TRBV7-4 and TRBJ2-7; D gene unclear. This CDR3 has 12 amino acids. Trimming cost V 3 bases and J 6 bases, with 9 bases left between them. Germline V gene lookup returns CDR1 SGHVT and CDR2 SQSDAQ. CDR3 DNA: TGTGCCAGCAGCTTGGCTCTTTCCGAGCAGTACTTC. Translating it yields CASSLALSEQYF.

The CDR3 nucleotides are TGCGCCAGCAGTCAATCACTGTTTTTT. This codes for CASSQSLFF. The chain employs TRBV23-1 and TRBJ1-4; D is unclear. TRBV23-1 is labeled an ORF, and its function is uncertain. The V and J ends lost 0 bases and 13 bases respectively, with 0 bases between them. CDR3 length: 9 residues.

This chain connects TRBV5-8 to TRBJ1-2, with D hard to call. The V end lost 4 bases, the J end lost 2 bases, and 12 bases lay between the germline ends. Germline loops: CDR1 SGHTS, CDR2 YDEGEE. This CDR3 is built from 14 residues. The DNA for the CDR3 is TGTGCCAGCAGCCCAACTACAGCGAACTATGGCTACACCTTC. This translates into CASSPTTANYGYTF.

The CDR3 region is CASSIPPISKLFF. The CDR3 DNA reads TGTGCCAGTAGTATACCACCTATCAGTAAGCTGTTTTTT. This sequence joins TRBV19 and TRBJ1-4; D is undetermined. The CDR3 is 13 amino acids. Germline values: CDR1 LNHDA, CDR2 SQIVND (reference sequence). V was pared by 2 bases and J by 14 bases, with 15 bases between.

This clone was observed a few times. The V and J genes are TRBV6-1 and TRBJ2-7; perhaps D is TRBD1 or TRBD2 (5 bases each). Germline CDR1 reads MNHNS; CDR2 reads SASEGT. The CDR3 is 13 residues long. The ends were cut back, 2 bases at V and 5 bases at J, with 10 bases in the middle. The CDR3 spells CASSESRGHEQYF. The CDR3, as DNA: TGTGCCAGCAGTGAAAGCCGGGGCCACGAGCAGTACTTC.

The V gene is TRBV28, the J gene TRBJ2-7, with D perhaps being TRBD1 or TRBD2 (5 bases each). Germline CDR1 is MDHEN and CDR2 is SYDVKM. CDR3 length: 14 amino acids. V dropped 7 bases and J dropped 4 bases, with 17 bases sitting between them. In DNA form, the CDR3 reads TGTGCCAGCAACCGGGACCCATTGGGGTACGAGCAGTACTTC. Translation gives CASNRDPLGYEQYF. Looking up the rest from reference TRBV28 and TRBJ2-7 gives the full variable domain: DVKVTQSSRYLVKRTGEKVFLECVQDMDHENMFWYRQDPGLGLRLIYFSYDVKMKEKGDIPEGYSVSREKKERFSLILESASTNQTSMYLCASNRDPLGYEQYFGPGTRLTVT.

The chain joins TRBV6-5 to TRBJ2-1; 8 nucleotides align to TRBD2. CDR1 and CDR2 (germline): MNHEY, SVGAGI. This CDR3 is built from 14 residues. V lost 0 bases and J lost 7; bases outside the gene matches: 2. DNA for the CDR3: TGTGCCAGCAGTTACTCTCGCGGGGGGAATGAGCAGTTCTTC. Translated: CASSYSRGGNEQFF.

The chain couples TRBV4-1 to TRBJ2-5; tentatively, D is TRBD1 or TRBD2 (5 bases each). The better agreement between TRBJ2-7 and the DNA end casts doubt on the J call. The CDR3 is made up of 13 amino acids. Germline CDR1 and CDR2: MGHRA and YSYEKL. The CDR3: CASSRGVGYEQYF. The CDR3, as DNA: TGCGCCAGTTCGAGGGGAGTGGGCTACGAGCAGTACTTC.

The chain carries TRBV27 and TRBJ2-2; TRBD1 is a possible D gene (6 bases). V lost 9 bases, J lost 4 bases, and 15 bases lay in between. Per germline, CDR1 MNHEY and CDR2 SMNVEV (reference sequence). The CDR3 covers 14 residues. The CDR3, as DNA: TGTGCCAGTACAGGGTTATCGCGCACCGGGGAGCTGTTTTTT. Its translation is CASTGLSRTGELFF.

The gene calls are TRBV9 and TRBJ2-2; possibly TRBD1 for D (5 bases). The germline V gene has CDR1 SGDLS and CDR2 YYNGEE. This CDR3 contains 14 residues. V lost 0 bases and J 4 bases, leaving 7 bases between the germline ends. This CDR3 reads CASSVGRVTGELFF. The DNA of the CDR3 is TGTGCCAGCAGCGTAGGCAGGGTCACCGGGGAGCTGTTTTTT.

The CDR3 DNA reads as TGCGCCAGCAGCCCCCCATCCGGGACGTTACCAGAAAAACTGTTTTTT. Translation: CASSPPSGTLPEKLFF. The rearrangement uses TRBV5-1 and TRBJ1-4; tentatively, D is TRBD1 (5 bases). The CDR3 runs 16 residues. The V end lost 4 bases, the J end lost 8 bases, and 21 bases lay between the germline ends. Germline CDR1 reads SGHRS; CDR2 reads YFSETQ.

This clone was observed a few times. This chain connects TRBV7-2 to TRBJ2-2; D uncertain. The germline V gene has CDR1 SGHTA and CDR2 FQGNSA. The CDR3 totals 14 residues. The V end was cut by 8 bases, the J end by 7 bases, with 17 bases between. CDR3 nucleotides: TGTGCCAGCGAGGCTCAAGGTGTCGGCGGGGAGCTGTTTTTT. It encodes CASEAQGVGGELFF.

The chain employs TRBV10-3 and TRBJ2-3; D not resolved. The germline V and J ends were trimmed by 5 bases and 4 bases, with 16 bases remaining between them. The germline V gene encodes CDR1 ENHRY and CDR2 SYGVKD. CDR3 length: 15 residues. CDR3 nucleotides: TGTGCCATCAGTCCGCCGGGTGGAAACGCAGATACGCAGTATTTT. The encoded protein is CAISPPGGNADTQYF.

The chain recombines TRBV7-2 with TRBJ2-7; D might be TRBD1 (5 bases). Germline V CDR1 and CDR2: SGHTA, FQGNSA. This CDR3 contains 15 residues. Trimming pared 5 bases from V and 3 bases from J, leaving 17 bases between. The CDR3 loop reads CASSPNPTGLYEQYF. In DNA form, the CDR3 reads TGTGCCAGCAGCCCTAACCCAACAGGCCTCTACGAGCAGTACTTC.

This clone was detected only a few times. The chain has TRBV7-2 and TRBJ2-1; TRBD2 matches at 8 bases. V was clipped by 5 bases and J by 5 bases; unmatched bases: 5. This CDR3 region has 14 residues. CDR1 and CDR2 from the germline V gene are SGHTA and FQGNSA. The CDR3 DNA reads TGTGCCAGCAGCCCTAGGACTAGCAACAATGAGCAGTTCTTC. Translating it yields CASSPRTSNNEQFF.

The DNA for the CDR3 is TGTGCCAGCAGCTCTAGATTCACCGGGGAGCTGTTTTTT. Its translation: CASSSRFTGELFF. The V and J genes are TRBV5-4 and TRBJ2-2; D is undetermined. The CDR3 totals 13 residues. The V gene lost 3 bases and the J gene lost 4 bases, with 7 bases spanning the gap. Germline V gene data show CDR1 as SGHNT and CDR2 as YYREEE (reference sequence).